Following are 30 T cell receptor beta chains from one sample sequenced in a study of blood T cell repertoires in COVID-19. The assay was immunoSEQ multiplex PCR, and TCRdb's table has in-frame clones only and misses some. The data show 390,000 or so clones, with 85% to 90% seen just once and about 9.4% held by the top ten. Sequenced: PBMCs or T cells enriched from blood (not recorded which). The receptors were gathered from a woman in her fifties or sixties who had recovered from COVID-19.

The chain couples TRBV5-1 to TRBJ2-1, with TRBD2 identical over 7 bases. Germline loops: CDR1 SGHRS, CDR2 YFSETQ. The CDR3 loop spans 16 amino acids. V gave up 1 base and J gave up 2 bases; unmatched junction bases: 6. CDR3 amino acids: CASSLPRGDAYNEQFF. Here the CDR3 DNA reads TGCGCCAGCAGCTTGCCCCGGGGGGACGCCTACAATGAGCAGTTCTTC. Combining the CDR3 with reference TRBV5-1 and TRBJ2-1 gives the whole variable domain KAGVTQTPRYLIKTRGQQVTLSCSPISGHRSVSWYQQTPGQGLQFLFEYFSETQRNKGNFPGRFSGRQFSNSRSEMNVSTLELGDSALYLCASSLPRGDAYNEQFFGPGTRLTVL.

V and J are TRBV3-1 (or the pseudogene TRBV3-2) and TRBJ2-7, with 12 bases lining up with TRBD2. Germline V gene lookup returns CDR1 LGHDT and CDR2 YNNKEL (reference sequence). The length of the CDR3 is 15 residues. V shed 2 bases and J 12 bases; nucleotides not matched to a gene: 11. CDR3 amino acids: CASSQWSSGGVHRYF. CDR3 nucleotide sequence: TGTGCCAGCAGCCAATGGTCTAGCGGGGGGGTGCATCGGTACTTC.

V is TRBV11-2 and J is TRBJ2-7, with D perhaps matching TRBD2 (6 bases). CDR1 is SGHAT and CDR2 is FQNNGV in the germline V gene. This CDR3 has 17 residues. V lost 5 bases and J lost 3, with 23 bases in between. The CDR3 region has the DNA TGTGCCAGCAGCCCAGATGGAGGGACCTGGGGCTACTACGAGCAGTACTTC. It yields the protein CASSPDGGTWGYYEQYF.

This chain links TRBV5-1 with TRBJ1-3; no clear D. V gave up 8 bases and J gave up 8 bases, with 11 bases separating them. The CDR3 contains 11 residues. Germline CDR1 and CDR2: SGHRS and YFSETQ. The CDR3 reads CARTLPYTIYF. CDR3 coding DNA: TGCGCCAGAACCTTGCCGTACACCATATATTTT. Filled out from reference TRBV5-1 and TRBJ1-3, the complete variable domain reads KAGVTQTPRYLIKTRGQQVTLSCSPISGHRSVSWYQQTPGQGLQFLFEYFSETQRNKGNFPGRFSGRQFSNSRSEMNVSTLELGDSALYLCARTLPYTIYFGEGSWLTVV.

This clone was detected once. The V call is TRBV7-2, the J call TRBJ2-1; maybe TRBD2 (7 bases). Germline CDR1 is SGHTA and CDR2 is FQGNSA. CDR3 size: 16 residues. V dropped 5 bases and J dropped 8 bases, with 22 bases sitting between them. The CDR3 coding sequence is TGTGCCAGCAGCCCAAAAGGGGGGGGCCACGTCGATGAGCAGTTCTTC. This sequence encodes CASSPKGGGHVDEQFF.

The chain employs TRBV2 and TRBJ1-5, with 9 bases fitting TRBD1. CDR3 length equals 14 residues. Germline V gives CDR1 SNHLY, CDR2 FYNNEI. The junction had 8 bases not matched to a gene; V was cut back by 8 bases and J by 6 bases. In DNA form, the CDR3 reads TGTGCCAGCCACTCCGGGACAGGGACTCAGCCCCAGCATTTT. Amino acid sequence: CASHSGTGTQPQHF. Looking up the rest from reference TRBV2 and TRBJ1-5 gives the full variable domain: EPEVTQTPSHQVTQMGQEVILRCVPISNHLYFYWYRQILGQKVEFLVSFYNNEISEKSEIFDDQFSVERPDGSNFTLKIRSTKLEDSAMYFCASHSGTGTQPQHFGDGTRLSIL.

J is TRBJ2-3 and V is TRBV1; TRBD2, the table's D call, lacks a check against the DNA. TRBV1 is tagged as a pseudogene. This CDR3 has 17 residues. The CDR3 spells CTSSQGRGTSVFDTQYF. The CDR3 nucleotides are TGCACCAGCAGCCAAGGTAGGGGGACTAGCGTGTTTGATACGCAGTATTTT.

This clone was observed a single time. This chain uses TRBV4-1 with TRBJ1-6, with D unresolved. V was shortened by 1 base and J by 7 bases, with 11 bases between the two germline ends. The CDR3 runs to 15 residues. Looked up from germline, CDR1 is MGHRA and CDR2 is YSYEKL. The CDR3 here is CASSQVPVLNSPLHF. The DNA of the CDR3 is TGCGCCAGCAGCCAAGTCCCGGTTTTGAATTCACCCCTCCACTTT.

The CDR3 reads CASSAQDTSYGYTF. The CDR3 bases are TGTGCCAGCAGCGCCCAAGACACCTCCTATGGCTACACCTTC. The rearrangement uses TRBV9 and TRBJ1-2; D is uncertain. V dropped 3 bases and J dropped 4 bases, with 13 bases sitting between them. This CDR3 has 14 amino acids. CDR1 is SGDLS and CDR2 is YYNGEE in the germline V gene. The entire variable domain, with the rest obtained from reference TRBV9 and TRBJ1-2, is as follows: DSGVTQTPKHLITATGQRVTLRCSPRSGDLSVYWYQQSLDQGLQFLIQYYNGEERAKGNILERFSAQQFPDLHSELNLSSLELGDSALYFCASSAQDTSYGYTFGSGTRLTVV.

This clone was counted between two and nine times. This sequence joins TRBV6-2 or TRBV6-3 and TRBJ2-7; maybe TRBD2 (6 bases). The CDR3 runs 15 residues. Trimming shortened V by 5 bases and J by 3 bases, and 17 bases separated the two germline ends. Germline V gene data show CDR1 as MNHEY and CDR2 as SVGEGT. The CDR3 DNA is TGTGCCAGCAGTCGCGGGGCCGGGTCAAGCTACGAGCAGTACTTC. It encodes CASSRGAGSSYEQYF.

The CDR3 bases are TGTGCCTGGAGTACGGGACTAGCCTACGAGCAGTACTTC. Amino acid sequence: CAWSTGLAYEQYF. J is TRBJ2-7 and V is TRBV30; 8 positions match TRBD2. Germline CDR1 GTSNPN, CDR2 SVGIG (reference sequence). Trimming at V came to 2 bases and at J to 2 bases, leaving 2 bases not matched to a gene. The CDR3 is 13 amino acids.

This clone was found a few times. The chain couples TRBV3-1 (or the pseudogene TRBV3-2) to TRBJ2-1; 8 bases are shared with TRBD1. Per germline, CDR1 LGHDT and CDR2 YNNKEL (reference sequence). J was trimmed by 7 bases and V by 6 bases; bases with no gene match: 8. The CDR3 spans 14 residues. CDR3 sequence reads: CASRGTGGPNEQFF. For the CDR3, the DNA is TGTGCCAGCAGGGGGACAGGCGGACCTAATGAGCAGTTCTTC.

A word on this clone: The identical CDR3 is also encoded by other nucleotide sequences in the sample. J is TRBJ1-3 and V is TRBV5-1, with TRBD1 matching 7 bases. The J segment lost 4 bases and the V segment lost 4 bases, leaving 5 bases of the junction unmatched. CDR1 is SGHRS, CDR2 YFSETQ, per germline. CDR3 length equals 14 residues. For the CDR3, the DNA is TGCGCCAGCAGCGGGGGGACAGCCGGAAACACCATATATTTT. Translation: CASSGGTAGNTIYF. Full variable domain (missing parts from reference TRBV5-1 and TRBJ1-3): KAGVTQTPRYLIKTRGQQVTLSCSPISGHRSVSWYQQTPGQGLQFLFEYFSETQRNKGNFPGRFSGRQFSNSRSEMNVSTLELGDSALYLCASSGGTAGNTIYFGEGSWLTVV.

In this sample, this clone turned up a few times. The rearrangement joins TRBV27 to TRBJ2-7; a weak D match, TRBD1 (6 bases). The CDR3 is 15 residues long. The ends were cut back, 8 bases at V and 4 bases at J, with 21 bases in the middle. CDR1 is MNHEY, CDR2 SMNVEV, per germline (reference sequence). The CDR3 loop reads CASGFFQGSGYEQYF. CDR3 sequence (DNA): TGTGCCAGCGGATTCTTCCAGGGGTCAGGATACGAGCAGTACTTC.

This chain uses TRBV29-1 with TRBJ1-1, with 8 bases fitting TRBD1. CDR3 size: 14 residues. Germline values: CDR1 SQVTM, CDR2 ANQGSEA. After removal of 5 bases from V and 0 bases from J, the junction contained 5 bases not matched to a gene. As DNA, the CDR3 is TGCAGCGTTCGGACAGGGACCCTGAACACTGAAGCTTTCTTT. Protein: CSVRTGTLNTEAFF.

V is TRBV7-2 and J is TRBJ1-5; no firm D call. In germline, CDR1 is SGHTA, CDR2 FQGNSA. Trimming removed 4 bases from V and 5 bases from J, with 12 bases in between. This CDR3 region has 14 residues. CDR3 amino acids: CASSSRGKDQPQHF. CDR3 sequence (DNA): TGTGCCAGCAGCTCCCGGGGTAAGGATCAGCCCCAGCATTTT.

On this clone itself: Other DNA sequences in the same sample also yield this CDR3. V and J are TRBV20-1 and TRBJ1-2, with D possibly TRBD1 on 5 matching bases. V lost 3 bases and J lost 8, with 7 bases in between. The CDR3 loop spans 10 amino acids. Germline CDR1 is DFQATT and CDR2 is SNEGSKA (reference sequence). The DNA for the CDR3 is TGCAGTGCTAGCTCAGGGGGCTACACCTTC. Amino acids: CSASSGGYTF.

The CDR3 reads CASSLVKRGGYNEQFF. For the CDR3, the DNA is TGTGCCAGCAGCTTAGTAAAGCGGGGGGGCTACAATGAGCAGTTCTTC. V is TRBV11-2 and J is TRBJ2-1, with 10 bases lining up with TRBD2. J was trimmed by 3 bases and V by 1 base; bases with no gene match: 3. The CDR3 extends over 16 amino acids. The germline V gene encodes CDR1 SGHAT and CDR2 FQNNGV.

This chain joins TRBV6-5 and TRBJ1-1; the D gene is possibly TRBD1 (5 bases). The germline CDR1 and CDR2 sequences are MNHEY and SVGAGI. Trimming took 8 bases from V and 11 from J, leaving 18 bases between them. The CDR3 spans 12 residues. CDR3 in DNA: TGTGCCAGCGGACAAATAGCTGCTCCGGCTTTCTTT. This codes for CASGQIAAPAFF.

This sequence joins TRBV3-1 (or the pseudogene TRBV3-2) and TRBJ2-7; D gene uncertain. V was trimmed by 0 bases and J by 3 bases, leaving 24 bases between them. Germline CDR1 reads LGHDT; CDR2 reads YNNKEL (reference sequence). The CDR3 is 19 residues long. This CDR3 reads CASSQDPAKIDLFNYEQYF. CDR3 DNA sequence: TGTGCCAGCAGCCAAGATCCGGCCAAAATCGACTTGTTCAACTACGAGCAGTACTTC.

The V and J genes are TRBV3-1 (or the pseudogene TRBV3-2) and TRBJ2-3; the D gene is possibly TRBD1 (6 bases). Germline V CDR1 and CDR2: LGHDT, YNNKEL (reference sequence). Trimming shortened V by 3 bases and J by 2 bases, and 18 bases separated the two germline ends. This CDR3 region has 17 residues. This CDR3 is CASSQTRGRGSTDTQYF. The CDR3, as DNA: TGTGCCAGCAGCCAGACCAGGGGCAGGGGATCCACAGATACGCAGTATTTT.

The CDR3 loop reads CASSQDTGIGNEKLFF. The CDR3 DNA reads TGCGCCAGCAGCCAAGATACCGGGATAGGTAATGAAAAACTGTTTTTT. V usage is TRBV4-1 and J usage is TRBJ1-4; D is unclear. Trimming cost V 0 bases and J 4 bases, with 12 bases left between them. This CDR3 is built from 16 residues. The germline V gene encodes CDR1 MGHRA and CDR2 YSYEKL.

This clone was counted many times. The chain has TRBV7-2 and TRBJ2-5, with unresolved D. V was pared by 4 bases and J by 3 bases, with 9 bases between. The germline V gene has CDR1 SGHTA and CDR2 FQGNSA. The CDR3 has 13 residues. The CDR3 loop reads CASSYYKKETQYF. CDR3 in DNA: TGTGCCAGCAGCTATTACAAGAAAGAGACCCAGTACTTC.

The chain couples TRBV7-6 to TRBJ2-5, with 8 nucleotides matching TRBD2. J was trimmed by 1 base and V by 5 bases; bases with no gene match: 6. Germline V lookup: CDR1 SGHVS, CDR2 FNYEAQ. The CDR3 contains 15 residues. CDR3 region: CASSAPAGVQETQYF. Written as DNA, the CDR3 is TGTGCCAGCAGCGCCCCAGCGGGGGTCCAAGAGACCCAGTACTTC.

A single count supports this clone. The chain joins TRBV19 to TRBJ2-5; 8 bases are a match to TRBD2. The germline V gene encodes CDR1 LNHDA and CDR2 SQIVND (reference sequence). The CDR3 consists of 16 residues. J gave up 2 bases and V 1 base, and 6 bases lay outside the gene matches. The CDR3 is CASSIVGLGRQETQYF. The CDR3 DNA is TGTGCCAGTAGTATAGTGGGACTAGGGCGGCAAGAGACCCAGTACTTC.

The chain links TRBV7-2 to TRBJ1-2, with 8 positions matching TRBD1. CDR3 size: 16 residues. The V gene's germline CDR1 is SGHTA and CDR2 FQGNSA. V was pared by 6 bases and J by 0 bases, with 9 bases of the junction left unmatched. In DNA form, the CDR3 reads TGTGCCAGCAGTCCGGGACAGGCCATTACTAACTATGGCTACACCTTC. This encodes CASSPGQAITNYGYTF.

The CDR3 protein is CASSQDSSNTEAFF. In DNA form, the CDR3 reads TGCGCCAGCAGCCAAGATTCGAGTAACACTGAAGCTTTCTTT. This chain links TRBV4-3 with TRBJ1-1; D uncertain. Trimming removed 0 bases at V and 2 bases at J, with 7 bases between. The CDR3 is made up of 14 amino acids. Germline CDR1 is LGHNA and CDR2 is YSLEER.

The chain has TRBV5-1 and TRBJ1-6; TRBD1 aligns across 7 bases. The trim removed 4 bases at V and 3 bases at J, leaving 4 bases unmatched. Germline V gene sequence: CDR1 SGHRS, CDR2 YFSETQ. The CDR3 has 15 residues. CDR3 in amino acids: CASSPRDSYNSPLHF. As DNA, the CDR3 is TGCGCCAGCAGCCCGAGGGACAGCTATAATTCACCCCTCCACTTT.

CDR3 sequence: CASSEILAGGSNEQFF. Written as DNA, the CDR3 is TGTGCCAGCAGCGAGATACTAGCGGGGGGATCTAATGAGCAGTTCTTC. This chain connects TRBV3-1 (or the pseudogene TRBV3-2) to TRBJ2-1; 12 bases are a match to TRBD2. CDR1 is LGHDT, CDR2 YNNKEL, per germline (reference sequence). There are 16 residues in the CDR3. Unmatched junction bases numbered 9, after V lost 5 bases and J lost 7 bases.

The chain combines TRBV2 with TRBJ1-1, with TRBD1 identical over 9 bases. Germline V gene data show CDR1 as SNHLY and CDR2 as FYNNEI. This CDR3 is built from 13 residues. The V segment lost 6 bases and the J segment 7 bases; nucleotides outside the gene matches: 6. The CDR3 spells CASSAGTGNEAFF. CDR3 DNA sequence: TGTGCCAGCAGCGCAGGGACAGGGAATGAAGCTTTCTTT.